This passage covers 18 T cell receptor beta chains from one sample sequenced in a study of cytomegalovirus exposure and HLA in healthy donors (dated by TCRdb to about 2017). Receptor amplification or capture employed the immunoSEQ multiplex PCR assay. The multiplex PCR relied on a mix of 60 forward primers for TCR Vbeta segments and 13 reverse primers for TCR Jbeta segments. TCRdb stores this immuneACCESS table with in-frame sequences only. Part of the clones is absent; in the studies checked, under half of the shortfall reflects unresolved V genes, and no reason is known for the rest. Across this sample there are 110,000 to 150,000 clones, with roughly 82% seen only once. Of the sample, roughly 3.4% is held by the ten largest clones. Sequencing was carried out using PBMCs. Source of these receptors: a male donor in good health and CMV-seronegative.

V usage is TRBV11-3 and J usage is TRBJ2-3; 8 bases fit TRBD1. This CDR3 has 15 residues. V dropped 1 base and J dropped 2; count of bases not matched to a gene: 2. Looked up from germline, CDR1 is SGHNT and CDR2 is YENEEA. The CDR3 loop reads CASSLGQGTTDTQYF. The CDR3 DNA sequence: TGTGCCAGCAGCTTAGGACAGGGGACCACAGATACGCAGTATTTT.

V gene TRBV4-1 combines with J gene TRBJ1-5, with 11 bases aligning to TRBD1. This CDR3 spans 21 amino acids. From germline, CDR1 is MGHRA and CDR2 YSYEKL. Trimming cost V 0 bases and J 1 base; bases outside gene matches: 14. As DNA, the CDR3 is TGCGCCAGCAGCCAAGATGATTTTCAGGACAGGGGGCGCGGGAGCAATCAGCCCCAGCATTTT. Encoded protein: CASSQDDFQDRGRGSNQPQHF.

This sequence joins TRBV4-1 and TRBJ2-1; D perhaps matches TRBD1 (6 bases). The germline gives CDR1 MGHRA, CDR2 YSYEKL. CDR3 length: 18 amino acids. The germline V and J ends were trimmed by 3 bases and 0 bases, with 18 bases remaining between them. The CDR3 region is CASSQGRLGAASYNEQFF. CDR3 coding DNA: TGCGCCAGCAGCCAGGGCCGATTGGGGGCCGCCTCCTACAATGAGCAGTTCTTC.

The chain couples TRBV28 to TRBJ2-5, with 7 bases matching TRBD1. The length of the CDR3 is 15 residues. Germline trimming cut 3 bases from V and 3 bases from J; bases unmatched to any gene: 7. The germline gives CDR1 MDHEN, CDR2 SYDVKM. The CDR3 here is CASSLGPGGKETQYF. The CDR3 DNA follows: TGTGCCAGCAGTTTGGGTCCAGGGGGAAAAGAGACCCAGTACTTC.

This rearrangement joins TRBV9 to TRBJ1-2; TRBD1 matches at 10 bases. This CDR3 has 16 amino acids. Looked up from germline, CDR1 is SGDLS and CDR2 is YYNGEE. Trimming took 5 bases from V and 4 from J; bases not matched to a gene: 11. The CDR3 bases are TGTGCCAGCAGTCCCGAAGGACAGGGGGGAGGCTATGGCTACACCTTC. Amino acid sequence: CASSPEGQGGGYGYTF.

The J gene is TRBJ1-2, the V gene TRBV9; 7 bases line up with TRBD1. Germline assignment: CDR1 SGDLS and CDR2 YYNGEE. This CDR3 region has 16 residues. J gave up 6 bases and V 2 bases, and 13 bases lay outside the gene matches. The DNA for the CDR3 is TGTGCCAGCAGCGTGGAGACAGGGAGTTGGGGGGATGGCTACACCTTC. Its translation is CASSVETGSWGDGYTF.

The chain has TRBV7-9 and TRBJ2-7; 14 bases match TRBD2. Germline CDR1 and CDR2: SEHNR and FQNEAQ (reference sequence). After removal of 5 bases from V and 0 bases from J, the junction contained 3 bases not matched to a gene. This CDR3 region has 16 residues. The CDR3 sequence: CASSQGLAGVSYEQYF. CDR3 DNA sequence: TGTGCCAGCAGCCAGGGACTAGCGGGAGTCTCCTACGAGCAGTACTTC.

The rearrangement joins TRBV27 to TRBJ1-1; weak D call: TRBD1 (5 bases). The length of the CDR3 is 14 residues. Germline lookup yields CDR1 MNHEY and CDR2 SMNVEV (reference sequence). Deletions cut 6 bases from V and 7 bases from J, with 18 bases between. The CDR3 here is CASSIRGGIVEAFF. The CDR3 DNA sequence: TGTGCCAGCAGCATAAGGGGAGGGATTGTTGAAGCTTTCTTT.

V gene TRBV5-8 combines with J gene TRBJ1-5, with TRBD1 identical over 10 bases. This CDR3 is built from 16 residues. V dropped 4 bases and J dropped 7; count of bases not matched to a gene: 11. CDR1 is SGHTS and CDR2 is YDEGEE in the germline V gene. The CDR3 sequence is CASSGTTGGLTQPQHF. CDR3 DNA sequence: TGTGCCAGCAGCGGAACGACAGGGGGCCTGACCCAGCCCCAGCATTTT.

The CDR3 bases are TGCGCCAGCAGTGACTCGACAGGGTCGTTCGAAAAACTGTTTTTT. It codes for CASSDSTGSFEKLFF. The genes are TRBV10-2 and TRBJ1-4; 7 nucleotides match TRBD1. Germline V gene sequence: CDR1 WSHSY, CDR2 SAAADI. The CDR3 totals 15 residues. V gave up 3 bases and J gave up 8 bases; unmatched junction bases: 9.

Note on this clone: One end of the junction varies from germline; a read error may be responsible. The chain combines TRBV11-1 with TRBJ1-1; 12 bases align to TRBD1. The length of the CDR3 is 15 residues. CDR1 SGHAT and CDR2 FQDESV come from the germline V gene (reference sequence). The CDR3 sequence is CASGLGTGGYTEAFF. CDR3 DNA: TGTGCCAGCGGCTTAGGGACAGGGGGCTACACTGAAGCTTTCTTT.

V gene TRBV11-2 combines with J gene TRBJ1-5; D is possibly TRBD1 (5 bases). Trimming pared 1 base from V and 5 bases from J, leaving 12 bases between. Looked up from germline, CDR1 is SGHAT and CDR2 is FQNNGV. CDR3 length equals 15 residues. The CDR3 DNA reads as TGTGCCAGCAGCTTAGGAGGGACGGGGGATCAGCCCCAGCATTTT. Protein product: CASSLGGTGDQPQHF.

CDR3 bases: TGTGCCAGCCGACGGGACAATAGGGGCAATCAGCCCCAGCATTTT. This codes for CASRRDNRGNQPQHF. The chain couples TRBV6-4 to TRBJ1-5, with D possibly matching TRBD1 (6 bases). CDR3 size: 15 residues. Germline V gives CDR1 MRHNA, CDR2 SNTAGT. Trimming took off 8 bases at V and 2 bases at J, with 16 bases between the two ends.

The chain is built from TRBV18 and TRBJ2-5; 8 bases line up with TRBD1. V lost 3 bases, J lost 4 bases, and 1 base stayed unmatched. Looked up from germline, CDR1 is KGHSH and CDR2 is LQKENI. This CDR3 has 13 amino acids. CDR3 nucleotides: TGTGCCAGCTCACCCGACAGGGGAGAGACCCAGTACTTC. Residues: CASSPDRGETQYF.

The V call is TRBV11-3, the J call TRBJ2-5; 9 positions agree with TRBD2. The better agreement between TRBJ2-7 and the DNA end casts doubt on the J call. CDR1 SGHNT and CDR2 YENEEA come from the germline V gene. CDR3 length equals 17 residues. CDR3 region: CASSLWAVSGRTYEQYF. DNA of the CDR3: TGTGCCAGCAGCTTATGGGCGGTCAGCGGGAGGACCTACGAGCAGTACTTC.

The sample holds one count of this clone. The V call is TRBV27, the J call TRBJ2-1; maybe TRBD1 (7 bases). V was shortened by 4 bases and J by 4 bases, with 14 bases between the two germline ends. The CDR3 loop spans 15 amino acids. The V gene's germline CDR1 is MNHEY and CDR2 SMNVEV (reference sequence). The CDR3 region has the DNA TGTGCCAGCAGTTACCGGGCAGGGGGGTACAATGAGCAGTTCTTC. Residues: CASSYRAGGYNEQFF.

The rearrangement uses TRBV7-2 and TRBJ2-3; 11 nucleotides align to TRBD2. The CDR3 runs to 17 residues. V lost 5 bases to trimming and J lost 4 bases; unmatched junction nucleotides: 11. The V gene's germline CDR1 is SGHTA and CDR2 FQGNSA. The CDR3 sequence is CASSPQSSGRIADTQYF. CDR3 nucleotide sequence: TGTGCCAGCAGCCCGCAGTCTAGCGGGAGGATCGCAGATACGCAGTATTTT.

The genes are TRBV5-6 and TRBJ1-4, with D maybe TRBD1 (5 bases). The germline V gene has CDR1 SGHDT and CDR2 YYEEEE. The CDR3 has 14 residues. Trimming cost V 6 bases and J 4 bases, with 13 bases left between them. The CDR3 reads CASTQDSFNEKLFF. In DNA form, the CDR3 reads TGTGCCAGCACCCAAGACAGTTTTAATGAAAAACTGTTTTTT.